This T cell receptor beta chain appears in the sequencing data of a study of blood T cells in healthy people across ages (dated by TCRdb to between 2014 and 2016). For the study in its entirety: In model experiments, roughly one uniquely barcoded TCR beta cDNA molecule per two T cells was captured by template switching. Using deep sequencing normalized with unique cDNA molecular identifiers, the study measured how TCR beta repertoire diversity changes with age. Four age groups were formed from the donors: young (average around 15 years), middle-aged (approximately 40), aged (about 62) and long-lived (around 80). To avoid experimental bias, donors of different ages were randomly spread across the sequencing lanes. Two additional independent replicas of 1 million unique cDNA reads from the same blood draw were analyzed for two donors (one aged 18 to 30 and one aged 80 or older).

Systemically healthy Caucasian individuals from Russia, around 38 in total and aged roughly 6 to 100 years, were included as donors. Each donor gave 8 to 10 milliliters of peripheral blood, collected into EDTA-treated Vacutainer tubes. Ficoll-Paque density-gradient centrifugation was used to isolate PBMCs, with at least 7 million per sample. Total RNA was extracted from PBMCs with Trizol reagent, with at least 5 micrograms obtained per sample. Naive CD45RAhigh/CD27high T cell percentages were measured by flow cytometry on a PBMC aliquot from every donor. The CDR3 has 15 amino acids, counting the end cysteine and phenylalanine. This entry keeps only the CDR3 DNA: 45 bases, framed from base 1. In the germline V gene, CDR1 corresponds to SNHLY and CDR2 to FYNNEI. V loses 6 bases of germline sequence and J loses 8 bases, and the interval between the two ends is 22 bases. A note on this clonotype: The specificity of this receptor is unknown. Per-base qualities were not stored, and no clone one base away is much larger.

Library construction relied on 5' RACE. Sequencing instrument: Illumina HiSeq 2500. A second PCR of about 6 to 12 cycles was run with a J-beta primer mix and a sample-barcoded 5' primer. A unique molecular identifier was introduced onto each TCR beta cDNA molecule by a template-switch 5' adaptor carrying 12 random nucleotides. At least 2.5 million CDR3-containing paired-end reads were obtained from each sample. First-strand cDNA synthesis was performed from all RNA using the Mint cDNA synthesis kit, with priming by a TRBC-specific oligonucleotide. All cDNA was treated with uracil-DNA glycosylase and then went through a first 18-cycle PCR with the universal primers M1SS and BC2_uni_R. Under the source paper's analysis protocol: Normalization of each sample was performed by random selection of 1 million high-quality reads, each carrying a distinct molecular identifier. Reads sharing molecular identifiers were discarded rather than binned into consensus sequences. CDR3 identification, clonotype clustering and error correction used MiTCR with a Q25 quality threshold and the strictest error-elimination algorithm. Lower-bound total TCR beta diversity was estimated with a nonparametric unseen species model using Euler transformation. TCRdb cleaned the public reads at Q25 with fastp, built clones with MiXCR and kept in-frame beta chains. Each CDR3 protein gets just one entry, which takes the most common genes and DNA from the rows behind it. Here the V and J calls rest on TCRdb's processing, not on the authors' analysis. This sample gives around 1,500,000 distinct CDR3 sequences in total; 28% of them show up just once. Of the sample, roughly 8% is held by the ten largest clones.

Study-level results and caveats: Estimates of total diversity based on one million sequenced T cells were regarded as lower bounds and as underestimates. Observed TCR beta diversity correlated strongly with the percentage of naive T cells measured by flow cytometry. As age increased, observed TCR beta diversity per million T cells dropped in a roughly linear way, and a significant reduction was already evident by age 40. Donor CMV infection status was unknown, potentially confounding age-related changes in expanded clonotypes. The long-lived group showed more naive CD4+ T cells, fewer expanded clones and increased TCR diversity than the aged group, suggesting age selection. Bulk unsorted PBMC profiling prevented conclusive comparison of naive and antigen-experienced compartments.

Source material: blood. The receptor was derived from a young woman in good health. The chain links TRBV2 with TRBJ1-2; TRBD1 could be the D gene, as 5 bases match. The nucleotides read TGTGCCAGCAGACGAACCCAGGGAGAAGTGGCCGGCTACACCTTC. Translation gives CASRRTQGEVAGYTF.